A single sample gave rise to the 17 T cell receptor beta chains below, sequenced in a study of blood T cell repertoires in COVID-19. Assay: immunoSEQ multiplex PCR; the TCRdb copy retains only in-frame clones and omits some. The table has around 79,000 clones, about 89% seen once; the top ten hold approximately 15%. The sequencing input was peripheral blood. Source of these receptors: a man between 65 and 80 years old with active or convalescent COVID-19.

The J gene is TRBJ2-7, the V gene TRBV12-1; TRBD1 is taken as the D call from the table, unchecked against the DNA. TRBV12-1 is deemed a pseudogene. The CDR3 sequence is 13 residues long. Here the CDR3 DNA reads TGTGCCAGCCTGGGACAGGGGAACCACGAGCAGTACTTC. Amino acids: CASLGQGNHEQYF.

This clone was observed a handful of times. Compared with germline, one end of the junction differs, possibly owing to a read error. J is TRBJ2-2 and V is TRBV7-7; 7 bases fit TRBD1. The CDR3 is made up of 14 amino acids. CDR1 is SSHAT, CDR2 FNYEAQ, per germline (reference sequence). The CDR3, as DNA: TGTGCTAGCAGCTCAGTCAGGGGGACCGGGGAGCTGTTTTTT. This encodes CASSSVRGTGELFF.

The chain employs TRBV5-5 and TRBJ2-1; TRBD2 matches 8 bases. The CDR3 extends over 15 amino acids. V lost 1 base and J lost 14; bases outside the gene matches: 14. Looked up from germline, CDR1 is SGHKS and CDR2 is YYEKEE (reference sequence). The CDR3 region has the DNA TGTGCCAGCAGCTTGCGCATTAGCGGGATAAGGGTGGAGTTCTTC. It translates to CASSLRISGIRVEFF.

The gene calls are TRBV18 and TRBJ1-2; a possible D gene is TRBD1 (6 bases). V was pared by 3 bases and J by 4 bases, with 6 bases between. The CDR3 runs to 12 residues. Germline-derived CDR1 and CDR2 are KGHSH and LQKENI. In DNA, the CDR3 is TGTGCCAGCTCACCGGACAGCTATGGCTACACCTTC. Residues: CASSPDSYGYTF.

V is TRBV2 and J is TRBJ1-1; a possible D gene is TRBD1 (6 bases). The CDR3 contains 12 residues. Germline CDR1 is SNHLY and CDR2 is FYNNEI. With 8 bases removed from V and 1 base from J, the gap between germline ends came to 8 bases. The CDR3 region has the DNA TGTGCCAGCGTAGGGGGGAACACTGAAGCTTTCTTT. Translating it yields CASVGGNTEAFF.

V and J are TRBV9 and TRBJ2-7; D gene ambiguous. The V and J ends lost 0 bases and 9 bases respectively, with 13 bases between them. The CDR3 is 13 amino acids. Germline V gene sequence: CDR1 SGDLS, CDR2 YYNGEE. CDR3 DNA: TGTGCCAGCAGCGTAGGGGCAAGCAACTCGCAGTACTTC. Amino acid sequence: CASSVGASNSQYF.

This clone was seen once. The chain carries TRBV10-3 and TRBJ1-2; D is uncertain. V lost 7 bases to trimming and J lost 0 bases, with 9 bases between them. CDR3 length: 13 residues. Germline assignment: CDR1 ENHRY and CDR2 SYGVKD. Written as DNA, the CDR3 is TGTGCCATCACCGCGCGGGCTAACTATGGCTACACCTTC. Amino acid sequence: CAITARANYGYTF.

This clone turned up a few times. The gene calls are TRBV2 and TRBJ2-3; 7 nucleotides align to TRBD2. With 6 bases clipped from V and 0 bases from J, the junction kept 3 bases outside the gene matches. The CDR3 sequence is 14 residues long. Germline lookup yields CDR1 SNHLY and CDR2 FYNNEI. CDR3 in amino acids: CASRSAGSTDTQYF. The DNA for the CDR3 is TGTGCCAGCAGATCAGCGGGGAGCACAGATACGCAGTATTTT. Full variable domain (missing parts from reference TRBV2 and TRBJ2-3): EPEVTQTPSHQVTQMGQEVILRCVPISNHLYFYWYRQILGQKVEFLVSFYNNEISEKSEIFDDQFSVERPDGSNFTLKIRSTKLEDSAMYFCASRSAGSTDTQYFGPGTRLTVL.

This chain joins TRBV5-1 and TRBJ2-5, with TRBD1 matching over 7 bases. CDR3 length: 11 amino acids. V shed 7 bases and J 10 bases; nucleotides not matched to a gene: 7. Per the germline V gene, CDR1 is SGHRS and CDR2 is YFSETQ. This CDR3 reads CASQKDRDQYF. The CDR3 coding sequence is TGCGCCAGCCAAAAAGACAGGGACCAGTACTTC. Complete variable domain (other parts from reference TRBV5-1 and TRBJ2-5): KAGVTQTPRYLIKTRGQQVTLSCSPISGHRSVSWYQQTPGQGLQFLFEYFSETQRNKGNFPGRFSGRQFSNSRSEMNVSTLELGDSALYLCASQKDRDQYFGPGTRLLVL.

This clone was seen just once. J is TRBJ2-1 and V is TRBV14; 12 bases match TRBD2. This CDR3 spans 17 amino acids. Trimming took 1 base from V and 6 from J; bases not matched to a gene: 7. CDR1 is SGHDN, CDR2 FVKESK, per germline. DNA of the CDR3: TGTGCCAGCAGCCAAGGGGGGGCGACTAGCGGGAGCAATGAGCAGTTCTTC. Protein sequence: CASSQGGATSGSNEQFF.

V is TRBV5-3 and J is TRBJ2-6; 11 nucleotides line up with TRBD2. TRBV5-3 is identified as an open reading frame with a role that is uncertain. The V gene end was trimmed by 10 bases and the J gene end by 3 bases; junction bases not matched to a gene: 9. The CDR3 spans 16 residues. The CDR3 DNA reads TGTGCCCATTTAGCGGGAGGGCCTTTTGGGGCCAACGTCCTGACTTTC. It is translated as CAHLAGGPFGANVLTF.

V is TRBV5-1 and J is TRBJ2-1; D not certain. This CDR3 has 13 residues. V dropped 0 bases and J dropped 7 bases, with 8 bases sitting between them. Germline V gene sequence: CDR1 SGHRS, CDR2 YFSETQ. DNA for the CDR3: TGCGCCAGCAGCTTGGCCCCCGGTAATGAGCAGTTCTTC. This encodes CASSLAPGNEQFF.

The chain couples TRBV3-1 (or the pseudogene TRBV3-2) to TRBJ2-5; D might be TRBD2 (5 bases). Germline assignment: CDR1 LGHDT and CDR2 YNNKEL (reference sequence). The CDR3 has 16 amino acids. The V end was cut by 4 bases, the J end by 5 bases, with 20 bases between. Written as DNA, the CDR3 is TGTGCCAGCAGCCCCTCACCGGACTCCGATGGGGAGACCCAGTACTTC. Protein product: CASSPSPDSDGETQYF.

The chain recombines TRBV5-4 with TRBJ2-7, with 13 bases identical to TRBD2. Losses at the gene ends were 4 bases for V and 3 bases for J; bases not matched to a gene: 4. In germline, CDR1 is SGHNT, CDR2 YYREEE (reference sequence). The CDR3 has 15 residues. CDR3: CASSPGTSGIYEQYF. CDR3 DNA: TGTGCCAGCAGCCCCGGGACTAGCGGGATCTACGAGCAGTACTTC.

The DNA for the CDR3 is TGTGCCAGCAGCCCCCGGGGTAGCGGGAAGTCAGATACGCAGTATTTT. Translated, it gives CASSPRGSGKSDTQYF. The J gene is TRBJ2-3, the V gene TRBV9; the match to TRBD2 covers 8 bases. J was trimmed by 4 bases and V by 4 bases; bases with no gene match: 11. Germline V gene data show CDR1 as SGDLS and CDR2 as YYNGEE. This CDR3 comprises 16 residues.

This chain uses TRBV15 with TRBJ1-6, with 9 bases that match TRBD1. Germline V gene data show CDR1 as LNHNV and CDR2 as YYDKDF (reference sequence). The V gene end was trimmed by 2 bases and the J gene end by 7 bases; junction bases not matched to a gene: 3. The CDR3 spans 15 residues. The CDR3 DNA follows: TGTGCCACCAGCAGAACCGGGACAGGGAATTCACCCCTCCACTTT. This translates into CATSRTGTGNSPLHF.

CDR3 nucleotides: TGTGCCAGCAACCGCGGGACCGATCAAGAGACCCAGTACTTC. This codes for CASNRGTDQETQYF. The chain links TRBV9 to TRBJ2-5; D is possibly TRBD2 (6 bases). V lost 6 bases and J 2 bases, leaving 14 bases between the germline ends. The germline V gene encodes CDR1 SGDLS and CDR2 YYNGEE. The CDR3 extends over 14 amino acids.